These T cell receptor beta chains were read from a single sample in a study of blood T cell repertoires in COVID-19. Profiled with immunoSEQ multiplex PCR; TCRdb holds only in-frame clones, not every one. The sample includes tens of thousands of clones, about 90% of them seen just once. Sequencing was carried out using peripheral blood. These receptors all come from a human donor in a cohort sampled during active COVID-19. The CDR3 runs from the conserved cysteine through the conserved F or W. Fields, in order: D gene, clone size, J gene, V gene, CDR3 DNA, CDR3 protein. A D gene is named only where the DNA matches it firmly. Size values are once, few and many counts, or a class for expanded clones, and some rows have none.

D: TRBD1
size: .
J: TRBJ1-1
V: TRBV29-1
DNA: TGCAGCGGGTACAGGGGGCAAGCTTTCTTT
CDR3: CSGYRGQAFF

D: .
size: .
J: TRBJ1-5
V: TRBV28
DNA: TGTGCCAGCAGTTCCCCCGGCGGGTGGACTCAGCCCCAGCATTTT
CDR3: CASSSPGGWTQPQHF

D: .
size: .
J: TRBJ1-1
V: TRBV29-1
DNA: TGCAGCTCCCGAGGGGCAGGGGAGGGTACTGAAGCTTTCTTT
CDR3: CSSRGAGEGTEAFF

D: .
size: .
J: TRBJ2-1
V: TRBV19
DNA: TGTGCCAGTAGGAAGGGGCTCCAGTACTACAATGAGCAGTTCTTC
CDR3: CASRKGLQYYNEQFF

D: TRBD2
size: .
J: TRBJ2-3
V: TRBV5-5
DNA: TGTGCCAGCAGCTGGGGGACTAGCCTAGATACGCAGTATTTT
CDR3: CASSWGTSLDTQYF

D: TRBD1
size: .
J: TRBJ2-2
V: TRBV24-1
DNA: TGTGCCACCGAAGACGACAGGGTCTATACCGGGGAGCTGTTTTTT
CDR3: CATEDDRVYTGELFF

D: .
size: .
J: TRBJ2-1
V: TRBV12-3/TRBV12-4
DNA: TGTGCCAGCAGTCCCAGGGGACAGCAGTTCTTC
CDR3: CASSPRGQQFF

D: .
size: .
J: TRBJ2-2
V: TRBV18
DNA: TGTGCCAGCTCACCCCCCGCGGAGGCCGGGGAGCTGTTTTTT
CDR3: CASSPPAEAGELFF

D: .
size: .
J: TRBJ2-1
V: TRBV6-5
DNA: TGTGCCAGCAGCCCGGGACAAACTTACAATGAGCAGTTCTTC
CDR3: CASSPGQTYNEQFF

D: .
size: .
J: TRBJ1-2
V: TRBV6-1
DNA: TGTGCCAGCAGTGAAATTTTGGGCCCTCTCAGGGGCTACACCTTC
CDR3: CASSEILGPLRGYTF

D: TRBD1
size: .
J: TRBJ1-2
V: TRBV11-3
DNA: TGTGCCAGCAGCCTATGGACAGGGTCGAACTATGGCTACACCTTC
CDR3: CASSLWTGSNYGYTF

D: TRBD2
size: .
J: TRBJ2-1
V: TRBV11-2
DNA: TGTGCCAGCAGCTTAGTAGGACTAGCGATTAATGAGCAGTTCTTC
CDR3: CASSLVGLAINEQFF

D: TRBD2
size: .
J: TRBJ2-2
V: TRBV7-2
DNA: TGTGCCAGCAGCTCGACTAGCGGGGTACCGGGGGAGCTGTTTTTT
CDR3: CASSSTSGVPGELFF

D: .
size: .
J: TRBJ2-1
V: TRBV5-8
DNA: TGTGCCAGCAGCTTTAGCTGGTCCACCTACAATGAGCAGTTCTTC
CDR3: CASSFSWSTYNEQFF

D: .
size: .
J: TRBJ1-1
V: TRBV3-1/TRBV3-2
DNA: TGTGCCAGCAGACTTGACAGATTCACTGAAGCTTTCTTT
CDR3: CASRLDRFTEAFF

D: .
size: .
J: TRBJ2-5
V: TRBV9
DNA: TGTGCCAGCAGCCCCCGGACCGGGGAGGAGACCCAGTACTTC
CDR3: CASSPRTGEETQYF

D: .
size: once
J: TRBJ2-5
V: TRBV11-1
DNA: TGTGCCAGCAGCTTAGCATGGGGGGTCCCTAACCAAGAGACCCAGTACTTC
CDR3: CASSLAWGVPNQETQYF

D: TRBD2
size: .
J: TRBJ2-5
V: TRBV10-3
DNA: TGTGCCATCAGTGAAGTAGGACTAGCCACTCAAGAGACCCAGTACTTC
CDR3: CAISEVGLATQETQYF

D: .
size: once
J: TRBJ2-1
V: TRBV7-2
DNA: TGTGCCAGCAGCTTAGGGCAGAACAATGAGCAGTTCTTC
CDR3: CASSLGQNNEQFF

D: .
size: .
J: TRBJ2-2
V: TRBV12-3/TRBV12-4
DNA: TGTGCCAGCAGGTTCGCCGGGGAGCTGTTTTTT
CDR3: CASRFAGELFF

D: TRBD1
size: .
J: TRBJ1-6
V: TRBV6-1
DNA: TGTGCCAGCAGTGAAAGAGATAACAGGGGGTCTAACACCTATAATTCACCCCTCCACTTT
CDR3: CASSERDNRGSNTYNSPLHF

D: .
size: .
J: TRBJ1-1
V: TRBV12-3/TRBV12-4
DNA: TGTGCCAGCAGTTTACAGGGAGGAACTGAAGCTTTCTTT
CDR3: CASSLQGGTEAFF

D: TRBD1
size: .
J: TRBJ1-2
V: TRBV3-1/TRBV3-2
DNA: TGTGCCAGCAGCCAAGGTGTGACAGGGAGCTACACCTTC
CDR3: CASSQGVTGSYTF

D: .
size: few
J: TRBJ2-2
V: TRBV24-1
DNA: TGTGCCACCAGTGATACAGAGAAACGCACCGGGGAGCTGTTTTTT
CDR3: CATSDTEKRTGELFF

D: .
size: .
J: TRBJ1-1
V: TRBV19
DNA: TGTGCCAGTAGTGAAGACAGGCTTTCGCACACTGAAGCTTTCTTT
CDR3: CASSEDRLSHTEAFF

D: TRBD2
size: .
J: TRBJ2-3
V: TRBV25-1
DNA: TGTGCCAGCAGTGTAGCGGGGGCCTTCACAGATACGCAGTATTTT
CDR3: CASSVAGAFTDTQYF

D: .
size: .
J: TRBJ1-5
V: TRBV19
DNA: TGTGCCAGTAGTATTGGGCTATATAGCAATCAGCCCCAGCATTTT
CDR3: CASSIGLYSNQPQHF

D: .
size: once
J: TRBJ2-3
V: TRBV7-2
DNA: TGTGCCAGCAGCTTAATAATCAGTATTGCGACTAGCACAGATACGCAGTATTTT
CDR3: CASSLIISIATSTDTQYF

D: .
size: .
J: TRBJ1-1
V: TRBV4-1
DNA: TGCGCCAGCAGCCGCACCTCGCTTGCGGTTGGCACTGAAGCTTTCTTT
CDR3: CASSRTSLAVGTEAFF

D: TRBD2
size: few
J: TRBJ2-2
V: TRBV27
DNA: TGTGCCAGCACCCCACTAGCGGGGGGGCCGGGCACCGGGGAGCTGTTTTTT
CDR3: CASTPLAGGPGTGELFF

D: .
size: .
J: TRBJ1-3
V: TRBV25-1
DNA: TGTGCCAGCAGTGAACCTCCCGGGGGTAGTTCAGGAAACACCATATATTTT
CDR3: CASSEPPGGSSGNTIYF

D: TRBD1
size: .
J: TRBJ1-2
V: TRBV9
DNA: TGTGCCAGCAGCGTACAGGGGGTCGGCTATGGCTACACCTTC
CDR3: CASSVQGVGYGYTF

D: .
size: once
J: TRBJ1-3
V: TRBV7-8
DNA: TGTGCCAGCAGCCCAAGGGGGTGGTTTGGAAACACCATATATTTT
CDR3: CASSPRGWFGNTIYF

D: TRBD2
size: .
J: TRBJ2-5
V: TRBV10-3
DNA: TGTGCCATCAGGGCTGCCTATCGGGGGGGAGAGACCCAGTACTTC
CDR3: CAIRAAYRGGETQYF

D: .
size: .
J: TRBJ1-6
V: TRBV7-9
DNA: TGTGCCAGCGCGACCCCGGGGGGCCTGGGTTCACCCCTCCACTTT
CDR3: CASATPGGLGSPLHF

D: .
size: .
J: TRBJ2-2
V: TRBV27
DNA: TGTGCCAGCAGTTTTATATTAGGGGAGCTGTTTTTT
CDR3: CASSFILGELFF

D: TRBD1
size: .
J: TRBJ1-1
V: TRBV19
DNA: TGTGCCAGTAGACTGGCTTCACGACAGGGTGAAGCTTTCTTT
CDR3: CASRLASRQGEAFF

D: .
size: .
J: TRBJ1-1
V: TRBV19
DNA: TGTGCCAGTAGTATAAAGGGGTCGCTCGCCGGAGCTTTCTTT
CDR3: CASSIKGSLAGAFF

D: .
size: .
J: TRBJ2-3
V: TRBV7-2
DNA: TGTGCCAGCAGCCCGTTTGGCTCCTATACGCAGTATTTT
CDR3: CASSPFGSYTQYF

D: TRBD2
size: .
J: TRBJ2-2
V: TRBV18
DNA: TGTGCCAGCTCACCACCTAGCGGGGGGCCGAACACCGGGGAGCTGTTTTTT
CDR3: CASSPPSGGPNTGELFF

D: .
size: .
J: TRBJ2-5
V: TRBV6-2/TRBV6-3
DNA: TGTGCCAGCAGTTACTCTTGGGGCGCTGAGACCCAGTACTTC
CDR3: CASSYSWGAETQYF

D: .
size: .
J: TRBJ1-6
V: TRBV4-1
DNA: TGCGCCAGCAGCCAAGCATCTTTCAGGGGAGAATCCTATAATTCACCCCTCCACTTT
CDR3: CASSQASFRGESYNSPLHF

D: .
size: .
J: TRBJ1-2
V: TRBV7-9
DNA: TGTGCCAGCAGCTTAGTCGGGGAAGGCGATGGCTACACCTTC
CDR3: CASSLVGEGDGYTF

D: .
size: .
J: TRBJ1-1
V: TRBV9
DNA: TGTGCCAGCAGCGTAGAGCAGGTACCGAACACTGAAGCTTTCTTT
CDR3: CASSVEQVPNTEAFF

D: TRBD1
size: .
J: TRBJ1-2
V: TRBV5-8
DNA: TGTGCCAGCAGCCTCGGACAGGGCACAAGTTATGGCTACACCTTC
CDR3: CASSLGQGTSYGYTF

D: .
size: .
J: TRBJ1-1
V: TRBV6-5
DNA: TGTGCCAGCAGAGTAGGGGTTGCGGTCACTGAAGCTTTCTTT
CDR3: CASRVGVAVTEAFF

D: .
size: .
J: TRBJ1-1
V: TRBV27
DNA: TGTGCCAGCAGTTTATCGGGCACCGGTTACTACACTGAAGCTTTCTTT
CDR3: CASSLSGTGYYTEAFF

D: .
size: .
J: TRBJ1-4
V: TRBV6-2/TRBV6-3
DNA: TGTGCCAGCAGTTACGTACAAGAAAAACTGTTTTTT
CDR3: CASSYVQEKLFF

D: .
size: .
J: TRBJ1-1
V: TRBV6-2/TRBV6-3
DNA: TGTGCCAGCAGTTACGAGCTTGGCGGGGGCAAAACTGAAGCTTTCTTT
CDR3: CASSYELGGGKTEAFF

D: .
size: .
J: TRBJ2-1
V: TRBV20-1
DNA: TGCAGTGCTAGTTCGTTGACTACCATAAACAATGAGCAGTTCTTC
CDR3: CSASSLTTINNEQFF

D: .
size: .
J: TRBJ2-5
V: TRBV5-1
DNA: TGCGCCAGCAGCGTCGGGGTCGGGTACCAAGAGACCCAGTACTTC
CDR3: CASSVGVGYQETQYF

D: .
size: .
J: TRBJ1-2
V: TRBV24-1
DNA: TGTGCCACCAGTGATTTGCTTGGCTACACCTTC
CDR3: CATSDLLGYTF

D: .
size: .
J: TRBJ1-6
V: TRBV12-3/TRBV12-4
DNA: TGTGCCGGGGGGACGGGTCCAAATTCACCCCTCCACTTT
CDR3: CAGGTGPNSPLHF

D: .
size: .
J: TRBJ1-1
V: TRBV12-3/TRBV12-4
DNA: TGTGCCAGCAGTCCGGGCGGGGGTGGTGCTTTCTTT
CDR3: CASSPGGGGAFF

D: .
size: .
J: TRBJ1-1
V: TRBV5-1
DNA: TGCGCCAGCAGCCTCAGGGCCGGGGGGTACACTGAAGCTTTCTTT
CDR3: CASSLRAGGYTEAFF

D: TRBD1
size: .
J: TRBJ1-5
V: TRBV3-1/TRBV3-2
DNA: TGTGCCAGCAGCCTCCAGGGACAGGGCAATCAGCCCCAGCATTTT
CDR3: CASSLQGQGNQPQHF

D: .
size: .
J: TRBJ1-2
V: TRBV30
DNA: TGTGCTGGTGAGGGAACGCGGGCTGGTGGCTACACCTTC
CDR3: CAGEGTRAGGYTF